This paragraph reports one T cell receptor (beta chain). Its antigen is still unknown. From germline, CDR1 is SEHNR and CDR2 FQNEAQ (reference sequence). This CDR3 has 15 residues. The junction had 11 bases not matched to a gene; V was cut back by 6 bases and J by 6 bases. The data stem from a study of shared clonotypes between healthy human individuals. The study, taken as a whole, reports: Clonotype sharing among the donors was expected to vary with sequencing depth.

Clones were sequenced by immunoSEQ multiplex PCR, and TCRdb holds only the in-frame ones, with some missing. This sample yields some 790,000 clones, of which around 70% are seen a single time; 1.8% belongs to the top ten. Naive CD45RA+ and memory CD45RA-negative subsets were split from CD4+ cells. The rearrangement joins TRBV7-9 to TRBJ2-3, with 8 bases that match TRBD1. The sample comprised memory CD4+ T cells sorted from blood. The sample's subset: CD45RA-negative fraction. The TCR sequence derives from a woman aged 25 to 39 in good health. The CDR3 here is CASRSGTGGPDTQYF. CDR3 in DNA: TGTGCCAGCAGATCTGGGACAGGAGGCCCCGATACGCAGTATTTT.